The 14 T cell receptor beta chains below come from one sample, sequenced in a study of synovial regulatory T cells in juvenile arthritis. The method was immunoSEQ multiplex PCR; TCRdb's version includes in-frame clones alone and lacks a portion of them. The table lists approximately 10,000 clones. Input material: Treg cells from blood. The subset: remaining (HLA-DR-negative) circulating blood Treg cells. These receptors came from a donor between 2 and 35 years old with juvenile idiopathic arthritis.

The chain combines TRBV4-1 with TRBJ2-7. Germline lookup yields CDR1 MGHRA and CDR2 YSYEKL. The CDR3 runs 15 residues. No DNA was logged. This chain's CDR3 is CASSQYEGSLYEQYF.

The J gene is TRBJ2-1, the V gene TRBV6-1. Per germline, CDR1 MNHNS and CDR2 SASEGT. This CDR3 comprises 15 residues. A DNA sequence was not provided. CDR3 loop: CASKPGRATYNEQFF.

The chain carries TRBV2 and TRBJ1-2. CDR1 SNHLY and CDR2 FYNNEI come from the germline V gene. This CDR3 contains 15 residues. No DNA sequence was recorded. The CDR3 spells CASSGTQTSAYGYTF.

The V and J genes are TRBV5-4 and TRBJ2-7; there is no DNA to check the TCRdb D call of TRBD2. This CDR3 region has 13 residues. The DNA is not on file. Per the germline V gene, CDR1 is SGHNT and CDR2 is YYREEE (reference sequence). The CDR3 region is CASSLDRAYEQYF.

J is TRBJ1-1 and V is TRBV6-6. CDR3 length: 11 amino acids. Only the protein is available. Looked up from germline, CDR1 is MNHNY and CDR2 is SVGAGI (reference sequence). This CDR3 reads CASSLGPEAFF.

The chain carries TRBV6-6 and TRBJ1-2; TCRdb calls TRBD1, which cannot be checked without DNA. Germline-derived CDR1 and CDR2 are MNHNY and SVGAGI (reference sequence). The length of the CDR3 is 14 residues. No DNA sequence is on record. CDR3 region: CASSYTGAGEGYTF.

The V call is TRBV5-1, the J call TRBJ2-2; TCRdb selects TRBD2, and the lack of DNA leaves this call unchecked. CDR3 length equals 18 residues. No DNA has been recorded. Germline-derived CDR1 and CDR2 are SGHRS and YFSETQ. CDR3 residues: CASSLYASGRTNTGELFF.

V is TRBV5-1 and J is TRBJ2-1; TCRdb lists TRBD2, though no DNA is available to test this call. The CDR3 has 15 amino acids. Only the protein is on record. CDR1 is SGHRS and CDR2 is YFSETQ in the germline V gene. CDR3 amino acids: CASSSVGSGRHEQFF.

V usage is TRBV19 and J usage is TRBJ2-7. The CDR3 length is 13 residues. No nucleotide data were recorded. Germline-derived CDR1 and CDR2 are LNHDA and SQIVND (reference sequence). The CDR3 reads CASIPGPSYEQYF.

CDR3 in amino acids: CASSVVSNYGYTF. This chain connects TRBV9 to TRBJ1-2; TCRdb reports TRBD1, a call that lacks DNA to check it against. CDR1 is SGDLS, CDR2 YYNGEE, per germline. CDR3 length: 13 residues. This entry has no DNA.

The chain recombines TRBV28 with TRBJ2-3; the TCRdb D gene call, TRBD1, has no DNA to confirm it. CDR1 is MDHEN, CDR2 SYDVKM, per germline. The CDR3 extends over 16 amino acids. No nucleotide data were recorded. CDR3 protein: CASSPSGQTYTDTQYF.

The V and J genes are TRBV18 and TRBJ2-7; the D call from TCRdb, TRBD2, cannot be confirmed without DNA. This CDR3 is built from 15 residues. No coding sequence is recorded. Germline lookup yields CDR1 KGHSH and CDR2 LQKENI. CDR3 protein: CASSPLAGAFYEQYF. Filled out from reference TRBV18 and TRBJ2-7, the complete variable domain reads NAGVMQNPRHLVRRRGQEARLRCSPMKGHSHVYWYRQLPEEGLKFMVYLQKENIIDESGMPKERFSAEFPKEGPSILRIQQVVRGDSAAYFCASSPLAGAFYEQYFGPGTRLTVT.

The rearrangement joins TRBV28 to TRBJ2-7; TCRdb calls TRBD1, which cannot be checked without DNA. The germline V gene encodes CDR1 MDHEN and CDR2 SYDVKM. This CDR3 comprises 16 residues. A DNA sequence was not provided. Here the CDR3 reads CASSYHAGQGSYEQYF.

This chain links TRBV14 with TRBJ2-7; TCRdb outputs TRBD2, but without DNA this stays unchecked. From germline, CDR1 is SGHDN and CDR2 FVKESK. CDR3 length equals 16 residues. No DNA has been recorded. The CDR3: CASSQDFGGRKGEQYF.